Sequencing of this TCR beta chain was carried out in a study of shared clonotypes between healthy human individuals (dated by TCRdb to about 2020). About the full investigation: Three men and two women, aged 18 to 49 years, made up the cohort. Leukapheresis yielded between about 0.9 and 10 billion PBMCs per donor. Blood TCR repertoires of about 5 healthy adults were deeply sequenced to estimate repertoire size and the extent of clonotype sharing between individuals. For each donor, CD4 naive and CD4 memory were each given three plates, CD8 naive was given two plates, and CD8 memory was given one plate. Libraries were prepared and TCR repertoires were sequenced by different laboratories using diverse techniques, in order to increase sequencing depth and limit assay-specific biases.

The study at large found these results: Compared with non-shared clonotypes, clonotypes shared by all four sorted-subset donors had higher generation probabilities. Only blood was sampled, and tissue TCR repertoires likely differ from those in blood. Because the study included only a small number of donors, the genetic and exposure-history diversity represented was limited. Incomplete sequencing was indicated by rarefaction of sorted-subset datasets, despite the large sequencing depth. Across a handful of donors, around 5% of naive CD4, roughly 3.8% of naive CD8, under 2.5% of memory CD4, and 0.4% of memory CD8 clonotypes were shared. Pairwise subsampling indicated that sequencing depth was expected to affect the degree of clonotype sharing among donors. Naive subsets generally had larger estimated clonotype richness than memory subsets did.

Healthy HIV-negative adults with no recently reported acute infections or vaccinations were included as donors. All donors were Caucasian adults living in Nashville, Tennessee, USA. CD4+ T cells were enriched through magnetic negative selection, after which naive cells were positively selected on CD45RA and the remaining negative fraction served as the memory subset. Blood was collected by leukapheresis, and PBMCs were isolated by Ficoll-Histopaque density gradient centrifugation and then cryopreserved in liquid nitrogen vapor phase. Analytical flow cytometry was used to check the purity and quantity of every magnetically sorted T cell population. From each sorted fraction, genomic DNA was isolated and quantified by UV absorbance on a Nanodrop 2000c. TCR CDR3 regions were amplified from genomic DNA by multiplex PCR using the deep immunoSEQ assay. Extracted genomic DNA from each cell subset was spread evenly across all wells of several immunoSEQ 96-well plates, with each plate serving as a replicate. For sorted subsets, each replicate PCR was loaded with 200 ng genomic DNA, equivalent to 30,000 or so T cell genomes. Purified libraries were quantified with a Qubit 3.0 fluorometer, sized on a Bioanalyzer 2100, and re-quantified with the KAPA Library Quantification kit. Each immunoSEQ 96-well plate was sequenced on its own single-read 150-cycle Illumina NextSeq 550 flow cell. The original pipeline was this. The immunoSEQ output contained only junctional sequences without quality scores, so filtering could not match that applied to full-length reads. Sequences were annotated with PyIR, a Python wrapper for IgBLAST v1.9, and V/J genes and CDR3 were assigned using IMGT germline references. Any read was removed if the V/J assignment was weak (E-value above 1e-6), the CDR3 was missing, or the read contained stop codons, out-of-frame junctions, or ambiguous translated residues. V3J clonotypes were defined by identical inferred V gene, J gene, and CDR3 amino acid sequence. Percentage overlap between repertoires was computed as shared unique clonotypes divided by the size of the smaller repertoire. RTK rarefaction, the Chao1 estimator, and Recon v2.1 estimates of unobserved clonotypes were used to assess repertoire richness. For all TCRbeta clonotypes obtained by the gDNA method from several donors, generation probabilities were computed with OLGA. TCRdb mirrors the immuneACCESS table, restricted to in-frame sequences. Some clones are absent from its copies; in checked studies, under half trace to an unresolved V gene, and the reason for the others is unknown. V and J calls and clone size are as listed in that table; D and trimming were resolved from the DNA. The sample profile shows around 2.3 million clones; approximately 96% of them were found once. The top ten constitute around 0.13% of the sample.

Notes on this clone: What antigen it recognizes has not been identified. The input lacks base qualities; no much larger clone sits a single base away.

This receptor was taken from a man aged 18 to 30 in good health. The specimen was naive CD4+ T cells sorted from blood. According to the study, the label for this sample's cell subset or site signals: CD45RA+ positively selected.

The CDR3 loop reads CSVSPGPGSSYEQYF. The DNA sequence is as follows: TGCAGCGTTTCACCGGGCCCTGGGAGCTCCTACGAGCAGTACTTC. The V gene is TRBV29-1 and the J gene is TRBJ2-7; the D gene is possibly TRBD2, with 5 bases matching. Sequences SQVTM (CDR1) and ANQGSEA (CDR2) are obtained from the germline V gene. V is clipped by 5 bases and J by 0 bases, and the sequence between their germline boundaries is 17 bases long. The CDR3 contains 15 residues, cysteine and phenylalanine counted. The read is trimmed to its CDR3 DNA, 45 bases read in frame from base 1.